Shown below are 9 T cell receptor beta chains from a single sample sequenced in a study of blood T cell repertoires in COVID-19. Profiling relied on immunoSEQ multiplex PCR, and the TCRdb table lists in-frame clones only, not all of them. The table shows 150,000 to 200,000 clones, with about 87% occurring only once. Sequenced material: peripheral blood. The receptor source for this set is a woman in her 70s with COVID-19, enrolled during active disease.

The genes are TRBV24-1 and TRBJ1-5; 8 positions agree with TRBD1. V shed 9 bases and J 5 bases; nucleotides not matched to a gene: 5. Per germline, CDR1 KGHDR and CDR2 SFDVKD. This CDR3 has 13 residues. The CDR3 nucleotides are TGTGCCACCGGTGGGACAGGTGATCAGCCCCAGCATTTT. It encodes CATGGTGDQPQHF.

The rearrangement joins TRBV7-9 to TRBJ1-2; 9 bases map to TRBD1. This CDR3 comprises 13 residues. The germline V gene encodes CDR1 SEHNR and CDR2 FQNEAQ (reference sequence). Trimming took 5 bases from V and 6 from J; bases not matched to a gene: 4. Here the CDR3 DNA reads TGTGCCAGCAGCCTTACAGGGGGCGATGGCTACACCTTC. As protein: CASSLTGGDGYTF.

The gene calls are TRBV9 and TRBJ1-1; TRBD1 matches 7 bases. Trimming cost V 5 bases and J 0 bases; bases outside gene matches: 13. The CDR3 spans 17 residues. Per the germline V gene, CDR1 is SGDLS and CDR2 is YYNGEE. The CDR3 coding sequence is TGTGCCAGCAGGGCGATCCGGGGGACAGACCTGAACACTGAAGCTTTCTTT. Its translation is CASRAIRGTDLNTEAFF.

The CDR3 is CASSPRAGMGQGNQPQHF. In DNA, the CDR3 is TGTGCCAGCTCACCCCGGGCAGGGATGGGGCAAGGCAATCAGCCCCAGCATTTT. This chain joins TRBV18 and TRBJ1-5; possible D gene TRBD1, 5 bases. The CDR3 has 18 residues. V was clipped by 3 bases and J by 2 bases, with 20 bases between them. In germline, CDR1 is KGHSH, CDR2 LQKENI.

V gene TRBV15 combines with J gene TRBJ1-3; 7 bases are a match to TRBD1. The V and J ends lost 5 bases and 1 base, in that order; junction bases with no gene match: 2. The CDR3 length is 14 residues. CDR1 and CDR2 from the germline V gene are LNHNV and YYDKDF (reference sequence). The CDR3 bases are TGTGCCACCAGCGCAGGGGGGTCTGGAAACACCATATATTTT. Residues: CATSAGGSGNTIYF.

The chain recombines TRBV29-1 with TRBJ1-5, with 10 bases identical to TRBD1. The CDR3 runs to 14 residues. Unmatched junction bases numbered 4, after V lost 6 bases and J lost 2 bases. The germline gives CDR1 SQVTM, CDR2 ANQGSEA. The CDR3 is CSVRQGAGNQPQHF. The CDR3 DNA sequence: TGCAGCGTCAGACAGGGGGCAGGCAATCAGCCCCAGCATTTT. The full variable domain, with the rest looked up from reference TRBV29-1 and TRBJ1-5, is SAVISQKPSRDICQRGTSLTIQCQVDSQVTMMFWYRQQPGQSLTLIATANQGSEATYESGFVIDKFPISRPNLTFSTLTVSNMSPEDSSIYLCSVRQGAGNQPQHFGDGTRLSIL.

The genes are TRBV27 and TRBJ2-5; TRBD1 agrees at 7 bases. CDR3 length: 13 amino acids. The germline gives CDR1 MNHEY, CDR2 SMNVEV (reference sequence). V dropped 6 bases and J dropped 5; count of bases not matched to a gene: 6. CDR3 sequence: CASRRQGEETQYF. CDR3 in DNA: TGTGCCAGCAGACGACAGGGTGAGGAGACCCAGTACTTC.

The J gene is TRBJ2-7, the V gene TRBV3-1 (or the pseudogene TRBV3-2); 7 bases map to TRBD1. The CDR3 is 14 residues long. J was trimmed by 3 bases and V by 2 bases; bases with no gene match: 4. The germline V gene has CDR1 LGHDT and CDR2 YNNKEL (reference sequence). The chain's CDR3 is CASSQMTGIYEQYF. In DNA form, the CDR3 reads TGTGCCAGCAGCCAAATGACAGGGATCTACGAGCAGTACTTC.

The chain carries TRBV6-5 and TRBJ2-5; weak D call: TRBD1 (5 bases). The CDR3 runs to 15 residues. Germline CDR1 is MNHEY and CDR2 is SVGAGI. V was clipped by 2 bases and J by 9 bases, with 19 bases between them. This chain's CDR3 is CASSYTGISQWAQYF. The CDR3 DNA is TGTGCCAGCAGTTACACAGGAATATCTCAATGGGCCCAGTACTTC.